This T cell receptor (beta chain) was captured in a study of blood T cell repertoires in COVID-19. Study in general: The origin of the acute and convalescent COVID-19 samples was the United States, Italy and Spain.

The table came from immunoSEQ multiplex PCR; TCRdb's copy has only in-frame clones and leaves some out. The table includes about 270,000 clones, around 88% detected once. The sample consisted of peripheral blood. This receptor was obtained from a woman in her sixties or seventies with COVID-19, enrolled during active disease.

CDR3 loop: CASRHLWRGGRETQYF. CDR3 DNA sequence: TGTGCAAGTCGCCACCTTTGGCGGGGGGGCCGGGAGACCCAGTACTTC. The rearrangement links TRBV12-2 to TRBJ2-5; the D call TRBD2 from the table was never checked on the DNA. TRBV12-2 constitutes a pseudogene. CDR3 size: 16 residues.